This T cell receptor beta chain derives from a study of blood T cell repertoires in COVID-19 (TCRdb year 2020). Notes on the research overall: The collaborator samples originated in the United States, Italy and Spain and spanned the acute and convalescent phases of COVID-19. The prospective study material was composed of cDNA or gDNA derived from T cells, B-cell-depleted T cells, or PBMCs. Deeply sampled blood TCRbeta repertoires from subjects exposed to, actively infected with, or recovered from COVID-19 were included in the dataset. The repertoires were made available in a free public database intended to serve as a resource for research on the immune response to SARS-CoV-2. Samples came from the ongoing ImmuneRACE study (first 160 participants) plus 1,254 subjects from 6 global collaborators. Sample metadata almost always included a de-identified subject ID, COVID-19 status, age in years and sex. Where HLA class I and class II types were available, the types were taken from metadata supplied by the sample provider, not from assay-based typing.

Study-level results and caveats: Clinical and demographic metadata were provided uncurated, with the amount varying by source and participant.

CDR1 and CDR2 are read off the germline V gene as KGHSH and LQKENI. Its CDR3 holds 15 amino acids, cysteine through phenylalanine. Of the read, only the CDR3 DNA is kept; its 45 bases are in frame from base 1. Cut back by 0 bases and 5 bases, the V and J ends lie 13 bases apart. The immunoSEQ Assay, a bias-controlled multiplex PCR, was used to amplify TCRbeta CDR3 regions from genomic DNA. The original methods were these. Nucleated cell counts per sample were estimated from amplification of reference gene primers within the assay. To quantify the absolute abundance of each unique TCRbeta CDR3 rearrangement, sequence reads were collapsed and filtered. Productive Simpson clonality was computed per sample as the square root of Simpson's diversity index over productive rearrangements. This is the immuneACCESS table as TCRdb keeps it, with only in-frame sequences that have V and J called. A part of the clones is gone; compared with another copy, unresolved V genes explain less than half, and the rest is unexplained. The D gene and trimming were derived from the DNA, and the V and J assignments and clone size from that table. The sample contains about 61,000 clones, over 75% of them found a single time. Of the sample, less than 6.5% falls within the top ten clones.

Each collaborating institution followed its own protocols to collect whole blood in K2EDTA tubes. For TCRbeta analysis, collaborators shipped samples as frozen whole blood, isolated PBMCs, or DNA extracted from either of those sample types. As concerns this clone: Its specific antigen is unknown. No quality values exist for individual bases; no much larger clone is one base distant.

The clonotype comes from a man older than 75 in a cohort sampled during active COVID-19. The rearrangement combines TRBV18 with TRBJ1-1; matching of 6 bases hints at TRBD1 as the D gene. Sequencing was done on a sample of peripheral blood. The sequenced DNA: TGTGCCAGCTCACCACCTAGGGGGACTAGGACTGAAGCTTTCTTT. This sequence encodes CASSPPRGTRTEAFF.